The 10 T cell receptor beta chains reported below all come from one sample, sequenced in a study of blood T cells in healthy people across ages. The second PCR ran about 6 to 11 cycles with a sample-barcoded 5' primer and J-beta primers. From the 5' RACE reads, TCRdb called clonotypes with MiXCR, one entry per CDR3 protein. The sample lists 790,000 or so distinct CDR3 sequences, approximately 53% seen once, with around 24% in the top ten. The sequenced sample consisted of blood. The receptors originated from a man in his forties or fifties in good health.

The rearrangement uses TRBV7-9 and TRBJ2-5, with a tentative D call TRBD1 (6 bases). The assigned J gene may be wrong: the sequence end matches TRBJ2-7 better. This CDR3 spans 15 amino acids. Germline lookup yields CDR1 SEHNR and CDR2 FQNEAQ (reference sequence). CDR3 nucleotide sequence: TGTGCCAGCAGCAGCCTTGGGACACCTGGTGGCGAGCAGTACTTC. It specifies CASSSLGTPGGEQYF.

This clonotype was detected a few times. The chain employs TRBV28 and TRBJ2-7, with 10 nucleotides matching TRBD2. J was trimmed by 6 bases and V by 5 bases; bases with no gene match: 10. Germline V CDR1 and CDR2: MDHEN, SYDVKM. The CDR3 length is 15 residues. CDR3 sequence: CASSPLSGRASEQYF. CDR3 DNA sequence: TGTGCCAGCAGTCCCCTGAGCGGGAGGGCCTCCGAGCAGTACTTC.

The J gene is TRBJ2-3, the V gene TRBV27, with D unclear. The germline gives CDR1 MNHEY, CDR2 SMNVEV (reference sequence). V lost 4 bases and J lost 5, with 13 bases in between. This CDR3 contains 14 residues. CDR3 protein: CASSWVAAGDTQYF. CDR3 in DNA: TGTGCCAGCAGTTGGGTGGCGGCAGGAGATACGCAGTATTTT.

A few counts support this clonotype. The chain is built from TRBV27 and TRBJ2-3, with 7 bases that match TRBD2. The CDR3 runs to 15 residues. Trimming took 3 bases from V and 1 from J; bases not matched to a gene: 4. The germline gives CDR1 MNHEY, CDR2 SMNVEV (reference sequence). Here the CDR3 DNA reads TGTGCCAGCAGTTTCGGAGGGAGGGGCACAGATACGCAGTATTTT. Protein: CASSFGGRGTDTQYF.

CDR3 sequence: CASDHGAGTGELFF. In nucleotides, the CDR3 is TGTGCCAGCGACCATGGGGCAGGCACCGGGGAGCTGTTTTTT. This chain joins TRBV10-3 and TRBJ2-2; perhaps TRBD1 as D (5 bases). The V gene lost 10 bases and the J gene lost 4 bases, with 16 bases spanning the gap. The germline V gene encodes CDR1 ENHRY and CDR2 SYGVKD. The CDR3 totals 14 residues.

This clonotype appeared once. This chain links TRBV27 with TRBJ2-5; 9 nucleotides match TRBD2. Germline V gene lookup returns CDR1 MNHEY and CDR2 SMNVEV (reference sequence). The CDR3 contains 17 residues. V was clipped by 6 bases and J by 5 bases; unmatched bases: 16. CDR3 DNA: TGTGCCAGCAGCCGTGTCTCAGCGGGAGGCACCGGGGAGACCCAGTACTTC. Translation: CASSRVSAGGTGETQYF.

This clonotype has at least ten counts. This sequence joins TRBV3-1 and TRBJ1-1; D gene uncertain. The CDR3 is 14 amino acids. V lost 4 bases and J 1 base, leaving 10 bases between the germline ends. Germline CDR1 LGHDT, CDR2 YNNKEL (reference sequence). This CDR3 is CASSLASQNTEAFF. CDR3 nucleotides: TGTGCCAGCAGCCTTGCCAGCCAGAACACTGAAGCTTTCTTT.

This clonotype has more than one count but fewer than ten. The chain links TRBV7-2 to TRBJ2-4; a weak D match, TRBD2 (6 bases). The CDR3 is made up of 12 amino acids. CDR1 and CDR2 (germline): SGHTA, FQGNSA. The V gene lost 4 bases and the J gene lost 8 bases, with 9 bases spanning the gap. CDR3 nucleotide sequence: TGTGCCAGCAGCTCCGAGCGGGACATTCAGTACTTC. Its translation: CASSSERDIQYF.

This clonotype turned up a few times. The chain carries TRBV29-1 and TRBJ2-3, with 14 positions matching TRBD2. With 6 bases clipped from V and 2 bases from J, the junction kept 10 bases outside the gene matches. This CDR3 has 17 amino acids. Germline CDR1 SQVTM, CDR2 ANQGSEA. The CDR3 sequence is CSVRLAGGRLATDTQYF. As DNA, the CDR3 is TGCAGCGTAAGACTAGCGGGAGGGAGGCTGGCCACAGATACGCAGTATTTT.

This chain uses TRBV12-3 or TRBV12-4 with TRBJ2-7; D perhaps matches TRBD2 (6 bases). The CDR3 length is 14 residues. Trimming removed 3 bases from V and 2 bases from J, with 11 bases in between. CDR3 bases: TGTGCCAGCAGTTTTTGGGGGGATGCCTACGAGCAGTACTTC. It specifies CASSFWGDAYEQYF.